These T cell receptor beta chains were read from a single sample in a study of identical twins. Via MiXCR, TCRdb re-called the 5' RACE reads, giving one row per CDR3 protein. In the table there are a few hundred thousand distinct CDR3 sequences, 8.5% to 9.5% of which are singletons. This same sample was also part of a study on yellow fever vaccine responses in identical twins.

The sample consisted of CD8+ T cells sorted from blood. The receptors shown here come from a young woman in good health. The CDR3 runs from the conserved cysteine through the conserved F or W.

TRBV5-1,TRBJ1-1,CASSLSGPMNTEAFF
TRBV15,TRBJ2-2,CATSRNLETGELFF
TRBV7-6,TRBJ2-5,CASSVLLAGEGETQYF
TRBV6-4,TRBJ2-3,CASSDSDRDTQYF
TRBV7-2,TRBJ2-3,CASSLGQGATDTQYF
TRBV6-5,TRBJ2-7,CASSYSWQGNYEQYF
TRBV19,TRBJ2-7,CASSPGGPTYEQYF
TRBV7-1,TRBJ2-1,CASSSGYSNLGQGARSSYNEQFF
TRBV4-2,TRBJ2-7,CASSQDDGGLYEQYF
TRBV28,TRBJ2-1,CASSLLYWGPDNEQFF
TRBV27,TRBJ2-7,CASSSSWDRAYEQYF
TRBV13,TRBJ2-3,CASSFMGSGSTDTQYF
TRBV4-3,TRBJ2-7,CASSLSSVAGVGEQYF
TRBV3-1,TRBJ1-4,CASSHRQGQTGVSSEEKLFF
TRBV29-1,TRBJ1-2,CSVPRPGGYGYTF
TRBV7-2,TRBJ1-5,CASSDGGPQHF
TRBV15,TRBJ2-1,CATNSGTDYNEQFF
TRBV7-8,TRBJ2-1,CASGGLDNEQFF
TRBV6-2/TRBV6-3,TRBJ2-2,CASSSGTHTGELFF
TRBV4-3,TRBJ2-5,CASSPEVLAGRETQYF
TRBV7-9,TRBJ2-7,CASSLGGTPRNEQYF
TRBV28,TRBJ2-4,CASSSDLINIQYF
TRBV27,TRBJ1-1,CASSLSKQGRNTEAFF
TRBV10-3,TRBJ2-1,CAISESMTGLAGSYNEQFF
TRBV7-8,TRBJ2-3,CASSLAGITSTDTQYF
TRBV7-9,TRBJ2-5,CASSFQGAGETQYF
TRBV4-2,TRBJ2-1,CASSQKRGGSEQFF
TRBV6-8,TRBJ2-3,CASSLQQGLGTQYF
TRBV19,TRBJ2-1,CASSMELAPYNEQFF
TRBV7-9,TRBJ1-4,CASSDGVEGTNEKLFF
TRBV19,TRBJ2-1,CASSTGQLYNEQFF
TRBV7-2,TRBJ2-7,CASSPYSGSYSYEQYF
TRBV7-9,TRBJ2-7,CASSHRDETYEQYF
TRBV20-1,TRBJ1-5,CSAIVDRLNQPQHF
TRBV6-2/TRBV6-3,TRBJ1-2,CASSYVGDLYTF
TRBV20-1,TRBJ1-2,CSVAENNHFYGYTF
TRBV7-8,TRBJ2-7,CASSSRTGSVYEQYF
TRBV7-6,TRBJ2-1,CTSSSQREPSGEQFF
TRBV29-1,TRBJ2-7,CSARRADSGYEQYF
TRBV20-1,TRBJ2-7,CSARSSDITYEQYF
TRBV10-1,TRBJ2-3,CASSETLQNTHYF
TRBV4-1,TRBJ2-5,CASSQGDINKETQYF
TRBV20-1,TRBJ2-7,CSARSQNSYEQYF
TRBV21-1,TRBJ2-7,CASSKDARDGTYEQYF
TRBV29-1,TRBJ2-5,CSVRTAYQETQYF
TRBV29-1,TRBJ2-5,CSVEDPVEWTETQYF
TRBV6-6,TRBJ2-7,CASSRLGEQYF
TRBV6-2/TRBV6-3,TRBJ2-7,CASRPRLAGGLEQYF
TRBV6-1,TRBJ2-7,CASSRGGADYEQYF
TRBV29-1,TRBJ2-1,CSCSYNEQFF
TRBV7-9,TRBJ2-1,CASRGHFDVQGFPEQFF
TRBV7-9,TRBJ1-1,CASSLEERREAFF
TRBV12-3/TRBV12-4,TRBJ1-1,CASSFYGGTEAFF
TRBV12-3/TRBV12-4,TRBJ2-3,CASSFTAADTQYF